One and the same sample provided the 12 T cell receptor beta chains below, sequenced in a study of CD8 T cells in Susac syndrome. RNA amounts of about 0.5 to 1 ug underwent reverse transcription with random hexamers. TCRdb reprocessed the immunoSEQ multiplex PCR reads with MiXCR, giving one entry per CDR3 protein. The sample carries roughly 180,000 distinct CDR3 sequences, roughly 94% recorded once. The sample comprised CD4+ T cells from PBMCs. The source of these receptors is a human donor in good health.

The rearrangement links TRBV20-1 to TRBJ1-3, with D unresolved. Germline V gene data show CDR1 as DFQATT and CDR2 as SNEGSKA (reference sequence). Trimming shortened V by 2 bases and J by 1 base, and 6 bases separated the two germline ends. This CDR3 comprises 13 residues. CDR3 in amino acids: CSARRGSGNTIYF. The CDR3, as DNA: TGCAGTGCTAGACGGGGTTCTGGAAACACCATATATTTT.

This clonotype was counted a single time. The chain recombines TRBV2 with TRBJ2-5; 7 nucleotides match TRBD2. The CDR3 spans 14 residues. Germline loops: CDR1 SNHLY, CDR2 FYNNEI. V dropped 4 bases and J dropped 1; count of bases not matched to a gene: 3. Written as DNA, the CDR3 is TGTGCCAGCAGTGCCACTAGCGCCCAAGAGACCCAGTACTTC. Translation gives CASSATSAQETQYF. The whole variable domain, remainder taken from reference TRBV2 and TRBJ2-5, is EPEVTQTPSHQVTQMGQEVILRCVPISNHLYFYWYRQILGQKVEFLVSFYNNEISEKSEIFDDQFSVERPDGSNFTLKIRSTKLEDSAMYFCASSATSAQETQYFGPGTRLLVL.

The chain combines TRBV6-5 with TRBJ2-7; 11 bases map to TRBD2. With V trimmed by 7 bases and J by 1 base, 6 bases remained unmatched. CDR1 is MNHEY, CDR2 SVGAGI, per germline. The CDR3 runs to 15 residues. CDR3 amino acids: CASTLLAGASYEQYF. Here the CDR3 DNA reads TGTGCCAGCACCTTACTAGCGGGAGCTTCCTACGAGCAGTACTTC.

This chain joins TRBV6-1 and TRBJ2-5; 7 positions agree with TRBD1. CDR3 size: 13 residues. The V gene's germline CDR1 is MNHNS and CDR2 SASEGT. Losses at the gene ends were 8 bases for V and 5 bases for J; bases not matched to a gene: 8. CDR3: CASDRETRETQYF. CDR3 nucleotide sequence: TGTGCCAGCGACAGGGAAACTAGGGAGACCCAGTACTTC.

The chain couples TRBV3-1 to TRBJ1-2; D remains ambiguous. Germline V gives CDR1 LGHDT, CDR2 YNNKEL (reference sequence). The CDR3 is 13 residues long. V lost 4 bases and J lost 0, with 6 bases in between. This CDR3 reads CASSPESNYGYTF. CDR3 sequence (DNA): TGTGCCAGCAGCCCTGAATCTAACTATGGCTACACCTTC.

The chain recombines TRBV5-1 with TRBJ2-3; 11 nucleotides align to TRBD1. In germline, CDR1 is SGHRS, CDR2 YFSETQ. This CDR3 is 17 amino acids long. V was pared by 2 bases and J by 6 bases, with 11 bases of the junction left unmatched. The CDR3 protein is CASSLQPGTGGEDTQYF. CDR3 DNA: TGCGCCAGCAGCTTACAACCCGGGACAGGGGGAGAGGATACGCAGTATTTT.

The V and J genes are TRBV29-1 and TRBJ1-2, with unresolved D. In germline, CDR1 is SQVTM, CDR2 ANQGSEA. V lost 3 bases, J lost 7 bases, and 3 bases lay in between. This CDR3 is built from 9 residues. DNA for the CDR3: TGCAGCGTTGATGCTGGCTACACCTTC. Protein product: CSVDAGYTF.

The chain employs TRBV20-1 and TRBJ2-5, with D tentatively TRBD2 (6 bases). Per germline, CDR1 DFQATT and CDR2 SNEGSKA (reference sequence). CDR3 length equals 14 residues. Trimming left V 5 bases short and J 3 bases short, with 16 bases between. The CDR3 coding sequence is TGCAGTGCTCTAGGTGGGGGGAAAAAAGAGACCCAGTACTTC. Residues: CSALGGGKKETQYF.

The CDR3 DNA reads TGTGCCAGCAGCCGAACCTCCGGACAGGGTTCCTACAATGAGCAGTTCTTC. It translates to CASSRTSGQGSYNEQFF. The chain joins TRBV3-1 to TRBJ2-1; 8 bases are a match to TRBD1. The CDR3 is 17 residues long. J was trimmed by 1 base and V by 4 bases; bases with no gene match: 9. Germline CDR1 and CDR2: LGHDT and YNNKEL (reference sequence).

This clonotype has just one count. V usage is TRBV20-1 and J usage is TRBJ2-7; 9 nucleotides line up with TRBD2. This CDR3 comprises 15 residues. Germline trimming cut 0 bases from V and 3 bases from J; bases unmatched to any gene: 6. The germline CDR1 and CDR2 sequences are DFQATT and SNEGSKA (reference sequence). The CDR3 region is CSARDVLAGLYEQYF. The CDR3 DNA follows: TGCAGTGCTAGAGATGTACTAGCGGGTCTCTACGAGCAGTACTTC.

The chain carries TRBV9 and TRBJ2-2, with TRBD2 matching over 7 bases. The CDR3 is 15 amino acids. Germline V gives CDR1 SGDLS, CDR2 YYNGEE. V trimming: 4 bases; J trimming: 5 bases; junction bases outside the gene matches: 8. Here the CDR3 DNA reads TGTGCCAGCAGCTTTGGGACCGGGGGGACCGGGGAGCTGTTTTTT. Its protein is CASSFGTGGTGELFF.

This chain links TRBV3-1 with TRBJ2-2, with 9 bases fitting TRBD1. Germline V CDR1 and CDR2: LGHDT, YNNKEL (reference sequence). The CDR3 has 18 residues. Trimming removed 1 base from V and 6 bases from J; junction bases left unmatched: 12. In DNA, the CDR3 is TGTGCCAGCAGCCAAGGGGTGGCGGGACAGGGAGTTTCCGGGGAGCTGTTTTTT. The encoded protein is CASSQGVAGQGVSGELFF.